This is a list of T cell receptor beta chains from one sample in a study of T cell changes during pregnancy in multiple sclerosis. Some clones are missing from TCRdb's copy, which holds only in-frame ones; the method was immunoSEQ multiplex PCR. This table has over 30,000 clones, about 94% appearing once. The specimen comprised CD4+ T cells from peripheral blood mononuclear cells, sampled after pregnancy. Source of these receptors: a female donor with multiple sclerosis, enrolled in a pregnancy study. The CDR3 runs from the conserved cysteine through the conserved F or W. Each record gives: J gene, clone size, V gene, CDR3 protein. Where a row states a size, it is once, few, many or the class of an expanded clone; other rows omit it.

j_gene: TRBJ2-5; abundance: once; v_gene: TRBV5-1; CDR3aa: CASSLEFMTSGGFQETQYF
j_gene: TRBJ1-1; abundance: NA; v_gene: TRBV25-1; CDR3aa: CASSHRTEAFF
j_gene: TRBJ2-4; abundance: NA; v_gene: TRBV10-1; CDR3aa: CASSESMGLGAKNIQYF
j_gene: TRBJ1-3; abundance: NA; v_gene: TRBV7-2; CDR3aa: CASSLFGVGNTIYF
j_gene: TRBJ2-7; abundance: NA; v_gene: TRBV11-2; CDR3aa: CASSLVGQGRVYEQYF
j_gene: TRBJ2-7; abundance: NA; v_gene: TRBV4-2; CDR3aa: CASSQDLRRENTYEQYF
j_gene: TRBJ1-5; abundance: NA; v_gene: TRBV19; CDR3aa: CASSIWTRRNQPQHF
j_gene: TRBJ1-6; abundance: NA; v_gene: TRBV6-6; CDR3aa: CASRPWGGEDSPLHF
j_gene: TRBJ1-2; abundance: NA; v_gene: TRBV25-1; CDR3aa: CATTGDYGYTF
j_gene: TRBJ1-1; abundance: NA; v_gene: TRBV7-8; CDR3aa: CASSPTRNSGSTEAFF
j_gene: TRBJ1-2; abundance: NA; v_gene: TRBV6-5; CDR3aa: CASSQDRGGGYTF
j_gene: TRBJ2-3; abundance: NA; v_gene: TRBV5-1; CDR3aa: CASSLRPGSEDTQYF
j_gene: TRBJ2-1; abundance: NA; v_gene: TRBV6-1; CDR3aa: CASRKQGVDNEQFF
j_gene: TRBJ2-3; abundance: NA; v_gene: TRBV7-9; CDR3aa: CASSELAGGADTQYF
j_gene: TRBJ2-3; abundance: NA; v_gene: TRBV7-6; CDR3aa: CASSLGGGSSTDTQYF
j_gene: TRBJ1-2; abundance: NA; v_gene: TRBV6-1; CDR3aa: CASSEDRGGYGYTF
j_gene: TRBJ2-7; abundance: NA; v_gene: TRBV5-4; CDR3aa: CASSGPGQVDEQYF
j_gene: TRBJ1-3; abundance: NA; v_gene: TRBV11-2; CDR3aa: CASSLIGGAHHGNTIYF
j_gene: TRBJ2-7; abundance: NA; v_gene: TRBV2; CDR3aa: CASRLTSGGFYEQYF
j_gene: TRBJ1-2; abundance: NA; v_gene: TRBV29-1; CDR3aa: CSVEAGAGIYGYTF
j_gene: TRBJ2-5; abundance: NA; v_gene: TRBV7-2; CDR3aa: CASSSFGLAGESGTQYF
j_gene: TRBJ2-5; abundance: NA; v_gene: TRBV9; CDR3aa: CASSVDGTGGKTQYF
j_gene: TRBJ2-7; abundance: NA; v_gene: TRBV7-2; CDR3aa: CASSLEGGGYEQYF
j_gene: TRBJ1-1; abundance: NA; v_gene: TRBV2; CDR3aa: CASQVNTEAFF
j_gene: TRBJ1-1; abundance: NA; v_gene: TRBV19; CDR3aa: CASSTYITRGRDEAFF
j_gene: TRBJ2-7; abundance: NA; v_gene: TRBV6-5; CDR3aa: CASSYGTGGGEQYF
j_gene: TRBJ1-1; abundance: NA; v_gene: TRBV10-2; CDR3aa: CASSRDTYTEAFF
j_gene: TRBJ2-5; abundance: NA; v_gene: TRBV4-2; CDR3aa: CASSRGTIRETQYF
j_gene: TRBJ2-5; abundance: NA; v_gene: TRBV5-4; CDR3aa: CASSLGASGHQETQYF
j_gene: TRBJ2-7; abundance: NA; v_gene: TRBV14; CDR3aa: CASSQGVAGGARPYEQYF
j_gene: TRBJ1-1; abundance: NA; v_gene: TRBV4-1; CDR3aa: CASSQAGTANTEAFF
j_gene: TRBJ2-7; abundance: NA; v_gene: TRBV10-3; CDR3aa: CAISQAGLPPPKQYF
j_gene: TRBJ1-5; abundance: NA; v_gene: TRBV7-8; CDR3aa: CASRRDREGSQPQHF
j_gene: TRBJ2-5; abundance: NA; v_gene: TRBV19; CDR3aa: CASSIQEGETQYF
j_gene: TRBJ2-3; abundance: NA; v_gene: TRBV5-1; CDR3aa: CASSLTSGTDTQYF
j_gene: TRBJ2-7; abundance: once; v_gene: TRBV5-1; CDR3aa: CASSSGLAGLDEQYF
j_gene: TRBJ1-4; abundance: NA; v_gene: TRBV27; CDR3aa: CASSISGLTNEKLFF
j_gene: TRBJ1-1; abundance: NA; v_gene: TRBV5-6; CDR3aa: CASSLRGNTEAFF
j_gene: TRBJ1-4; abundance: NA; v_gene: TRBV18; CDR3aa: CASSQLPGTGGIELFF
j_gene: TRBJ2-7; abundance: NA; v_gene: TRBV7-8; CDR3aa: CASSSRDRGLPQYF
j_gene: TRBJ2-2; abundance: NA; v_gene: TRBV19; CDR3aa: CASKGTAGTGELFF
j_gene: TRBJ2-7; abundance: NA; v_gene: TRBV7-2; CDR3aa: CASSSPGSSYEQYF
j_gene: TRBJ2-7; abundance: once; v_gene: TRBV6-5; CDR3aa: CASSYGVQRGGYEQYF
j_gene: TRBJ1-5; abundance: NA; v_gene: TRBV19; CDR3aa: CASSPGQGLSNQPQHF
j_gene: TRBJ1-6; abundance: NA; v_gene: TRBV2; CDR3aa: CASHYDRSSYNSPLHF
j_gene: TRBJ1-2; abundance: NA; v_gene: TRBV10-3; CDR3aa: CAISTGAGQGSYGYTF
j_gene: TRBJ1-1; abundance: once; v_gene: TRBV7-2; CDR3aa: CASSPSTGRAEAFF
j_gene: TRBJ2-7; abundance: NA; v_gene: TRBV5-1; CDR3aa: CASSLTTREKYF
j_gene: TRBJ2-2; abundance: NA; v_gene: TRBV6-5; CDR3aa: CASKSAGAIAGELFF
j_gene: TRBJ2-5; abundance: NA; v_gene: TRBV2; CDR3aa: CASSERVLRGGGETQYF
j_gene: TRBJ2-1; abundance: NA; v_gene: TRBV11-3; CDR3aa: CASSPGGQGFRNEQFF
j_gene: TRBJ1-2; abundance: NA; v_gene: TRBV5-1; CDR3aa: CASSYRDAFREGYTF
j_gene: TRBJ2-3; abundance: once; v_gene: TRBV7-7; CDR3aa: CASSLVARTQSLTDTQYF